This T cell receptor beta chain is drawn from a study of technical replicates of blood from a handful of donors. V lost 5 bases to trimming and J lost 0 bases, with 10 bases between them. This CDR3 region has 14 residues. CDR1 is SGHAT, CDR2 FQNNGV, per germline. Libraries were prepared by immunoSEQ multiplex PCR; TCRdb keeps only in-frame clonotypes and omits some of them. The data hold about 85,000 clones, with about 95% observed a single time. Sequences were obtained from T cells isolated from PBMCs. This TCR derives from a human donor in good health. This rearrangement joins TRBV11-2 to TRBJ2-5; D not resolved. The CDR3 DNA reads TGTGCCAGCAGCCCCCCCGCAGACCAAGAGACCCAGTACTTC. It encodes CASSPPADQETQYF.